Presented here are 12 T cell receptor beta chains from one specimen sequenced in a study of blood T cells in healthy people across ages. Primers used in a second PCR of roughly 6 to 12 cycles were a sample-barcoded 5' primer and a J-beta primer mix. TCRdb passed the 5' RACE reads through MiXCR, listing each CDR3 protein once. In the table there are 920,000 or so distinct CDR3 sequences, less than 50% of which are singletons. The sample comprised blood. The receptor set was obtained from a woman aged 55-69 years in good health.

This clonotype was detected ten times or more. V is TRBV29-1 and J is TRBJ2-1; 8 bases line up with TRBD1. The CDR3 consists of 13 residues. The germline V gene encodes CDR1 SQVTM and CDR2 ANQGSEA. Trimming at V came to 6 bases and at J to 6 bases, leaving 7 bases not matched to a gene. The CDR3 region has the DNA TGCAGCGTGTTGACAGGGGAAGTCAATGAGCAGTTCTTC. Translation: CSVLTGEVNEQFF.

The chain couples TRBV29-1 to TRBJ1-1; possible D gene TRBD1, 6 bases. CDR1 is SQVTM, CDR2 ANQGSEA, per germline. V was clipped by 8 bases and J by 3 bases, with 16 bases between them. CDR3 length equals 13 residues. CDR3 protein: CSTGAGMDTEAFF. Here the CDR3 DNA reads TGCAGCACGGGGGCCGGGATGGACACTGAAGCTTTCTTT.

This chain links TRBV2 with TRBJ2-7; TRBD2 matches 8 bases. V was pared by 6 bases and J by 7 bases, with 14 bases of the junction left unmatched. The length of the CDR3 is 15 residues. CDR1 is SNHLY, CDR2 FYNNEI, per germline. The CDR3 is CASRKLAGGYNEQYF. For the CDR3, the DNA is TGTGCCAGCAGGAAGCTTGCGGGAGGTTACAATGAGCAGTACTTC.

This clonotype was found a few times. The chain employs TRBV5-1 and TRBJ1-2; D gene ambiguous. This CDR3 comprises 16 residues. V lost 3 bases to trimming and J lost 3 bases, with 18 bases between them. Germline V lookup: CDR1 SGHRS, CDR2 YFSETQ. CDR3 amino acids: CASSSTGRLTDYGYTF. CDR3 nucleotides: TGCGCCAGCAGCTCTACTGGACGGCTAACTGACTATGGCTACACCTTC. Based on the CDR3 plus reference TRBV5-1 and TRBJ1-2, the full variable domain is KAGVTQTPRYLIKTRGQQVTLSCSPISGHRSVSWYQQTPGQGLQFLFEYFSETQRNKGNFPGRFSGRQFSNSRSEMNVSTLELGDSALYLCASSSTGRLTDYGYTFGSGTRLTVV.

V and J are TRBV5-1 and TRBJ2-1; 11 nucleotides line up with TRBD2. This CDR3 contains 18 residues. CDR1 and CDR2 (germline): SGHRS, YFSETQ. The V segment lost 3 bases and the J segment 2 bases; nucleotides outside the gene matches: 10. As DNA, the CDR3 is TGCGCCAGCAGCTCGCCTAGCGGGAGGCCCTTCCCCTACAATGAGCAGTTCTTC. Translated: CASSSPSGRPFPYNEQFF.

The CDR3 protein is CASTDRGRDSPLHF. Here the CDR3 DNA reads TGTGCCAGCACCGACAGGGGGCGGGATTCACCCCTCCACTTT. The genes are TRBV7-9 and TRBJ1-6; TRBD1 matches at 10 bases. Germline values: CDR1 SEHNR, CDR2 FQNEAQ (reference sequence). Trimming took 7 bases from V and 8 from J; bases not matched to a gene: 5. The CDR3 covers 14 residues.

The genes are TRBV29-1 and TRBJ2-3; the match to TRBD1 covers 10 bases. J lost 3 bases, V lost 7 bases, and 7 bases had no gene match. The CDR3 is made up of 14 amino acids. Germline V gives CDR1 SQVTM, CDR2 ANQGSEA. This chain's CDR3 is CSAPGQGRTDTQYF. DNA for the CDR3: TGCAGCGCTCCGGGACAGGGGAGAACAGATACGCAGTATTTT.

This chain links TRBV3-1 with TRBJ2-3; 10 bases agree with TRBD2. The V gene's germline CDR1 is LGHDT and CDR2 YNNKEL (reference sequence). J lost 5 bases, V lost 1 base, and 3 bases had no gene match. CDR3 size: 15 residues. CDR3 loop: CASSQGASGRDTQYF. The CDR3 DNA reads as TGTGCCAGCAGCCAAGGGGCTAGCGGGAGAGATACGCAGTATTTT.

The chain recombines TRBV6-2 or TRBV6-3 with TRBJ2-3; D uncertain. Germline CDR1 is MNHEY and CDR2 is SVGEGT. The CDR3 covers 13 residues. V shed 6 bases and J shed 4 bases, with 11 bases lying between them. CDR3 sequence: CASRPSGADTQYF. In DNA form, the CDR3 reads TGTGCCAGCAGACCCTCAGGTGCAGATACGCAGTATTTT.

The V call is TRBV12-3 or TRBV12-4, the J call TRBJ1-5, with 8 bases fitting TRBD1. This CDR3 region has 15 residues. V trimming: 3 bases; J trimming: 7 bases; junction bases outside the gene matches: 8. CDR3 nucleotides: TGTGCCAGCAGTTTGGGGACAGGTGCCGGGCAGCCCCAGCATTTT. Translated: CASSLGTGAGQPQHF.

The genes are TRBV7-2 and TRBJ2-5, with D perhaps assigned TRBD1 or TRBD2 (6 bases each). Looked up from germline, CDR1 is SGHTA and CDR2 is FQGNSA. Trimming left V 1 base short and J 7 bases short, with 16 bases between. The CDR3 contains 15 residues. The CDR3 sequence: CASSLGGARSATQYF. Here the CDR3 DNA reads TGTGCCAGCAGCTTAGGGGGGGCCCGGTCGGCGACCCAGTACTTC.

The chain is built from TRBV7-3 and TRBJ1-5, with 9 nucleotides matching TRBD1. CDR1 and CDR2 (germline): SGHTA, FQGTGA. V dropped 3 bases and J dropped 0; count of bases not matched to a gene: 9. The CDR3 is 18 amino acids. CDR3 DNA sequence: TGTGCCAGCAGCTTCAAAGGGGACAGGGTCCTTAGCAATCAGCCCCAGCATTTT. It yields the protein CASSFKGDRVLSNQPQHF.